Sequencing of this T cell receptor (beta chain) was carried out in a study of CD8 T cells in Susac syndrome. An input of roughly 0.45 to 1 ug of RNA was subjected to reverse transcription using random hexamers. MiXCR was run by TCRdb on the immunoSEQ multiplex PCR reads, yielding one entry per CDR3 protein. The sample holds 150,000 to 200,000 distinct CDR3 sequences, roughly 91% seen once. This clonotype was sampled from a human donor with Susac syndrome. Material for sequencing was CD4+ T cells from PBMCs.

CDR3 amino acids: CSAAPGTEVSPLHF. The CDR3 region has the DNA TGCAGTGCTGCTCCCGGGACAGAGGTTTCACCCCTCCACTTT. The rearrangement uses TRBV20-1 and TRBJ1-6; 7 bases are a match to TRBD1. The CDR3 spans 14 residues. The trim removed 5 bases at V and 9 bases at J, leaving 10 bases unmatched. From germline, CDR1 is DFQATT and CDR2 SNEGSKA (reference sequence).